One sample yielded the 31 T cell receptor beta chains listed below, sequenced in a study of human T cells and chemical hapten exposure. TCRdb reprocessed the 5' RACE reads with MiXCR, giving one entry per CDR3 protein. This repertoire shows 81,000 or so distinct CDR3 sequences, approximately 8% found once; its top ten account for 2% to 2.5%. Total RNA was extracted from unfractionated whole blood. The receptors here all came from a male donor in good health.

This clonotype was detected only a few times. The chain carries TRBV14 and TRBJ1-1; no clear D. CDR1 is SGHDN, CDR2 FVKESK, per germline. V was shortened by 1 base and J by 3 bases, with 9 bases between the two germline ends. The CDR3 covers 14 residues. The CDR3 protein is CASSQVFGDTEAFF. As DNA, the CDR3 is TGTGCCAGCAGCCAAGTCTTCGGGGACACTGAAGCTTTCTTT.

The rearrangement uses TRBV4-1 and TRBJ1-6; 9 bases map to TRBD1. J was trimmed by 9 bases and V by 9 bases; bases with no gene match: 6. Germline V CDR1 and CDR2: MGHRA, YSYEKL. This CDR3 has 13 amino acids. The CDR3 region has the DNA TGCGCCAGTACCGGGACAGGGCCTTCACCCCTCCACTTT. Its translation is CASTGTGPSPLHF.

Ten or more counts support this clonotype. The DNA for the CDR3 is TGTGCCAGCAGGTCAAGCTCATACTACGAGCAGTACTTC. Translating it yields CASRSSSYYEQYF. The chain employs TRBV12-3 or TRBV12-4 and TRBJ2-7; D ambiguous. This CDR3 comprises 13 residues. Trimming shortened V by 6 bases and J by 3 bases, and 12 bases separated the two germline ends.

The sample holds many counts of this clonotype. This sequence joins TRBV7-9 and TRBJ2-1; D may be TRBD1 (7 bases). V dropped 8 bases and J dropped 9 bases, with 35 bases sitting between them. Germline lookup yields CDR1 SEHNR and CDR2 FQNEAQ (reference sequence). This CDR3 is 19 amino acids long. The CDR3 DNA follows: TGTGCCAGCCCGGGGGTGGGGACAGATCCCCCCTGGTACAATGCTGAGCAGTTCTTC. Translated, it gives CASPGVGTDPPWYNAEQFF.

The chain employs TRBV4-2 and TRBJ2-3; 12 bases agree with TRBD2. Per the germline V gene, CDR1 is LGHNA and CDR2 is YNFKEQ. After removal of 0 bases from V and 4 bases from J, the junction contained 2 bases not matched to a gene. CDR3 length: 16 amino acids. CDR3 amino acids: CASSQDRLAGADTQYF. CDR3 bases: TGTGCCAGCAGCCAAGATCGACTAGCGGGAGCAGATACGCAGTATTTT.

The table lists this clonotype with a few counts. V is TRBV6-6 and J is TRBJ1-5, with D uncertain. Per germline, CDR1 MNHNY and CDR2 SVGAGI (reference sequence). Trimming cost V 4 bases and J 3 bases, with 13 bases left between them. There are 15 residues in the CDR3. CDR3 loop: CASSSVPGPNQPQHF. CDR3 in DNA: TGTGCCAGCAGTTCTGTACCAGGACCCAATCAGCCCCAGCATTTT.

The table lists this clonotype with many counts. The chain employs TRBV2 and TRBJ1-1; D uncertain. Germline CDR1 and CDR2: SNHLY and FYNNEI. Trimming took off 0 bases at V and 4 bases at J, with 9 bases between the two ends. The CDR3 runs to 14 residues. The CDR3 loop reads CASSEALRSTEAFF. DNA for the CDR3: TGTGCCAGCAGTGAAGCGCTTCGGAGCACTGAAGCTTTCTTT.

This clonotype was counted ten times or more. The rearrangement joins TRBV12-3 or TRBV12-4 to TRBJ1-4; unclear D gene. V dropped 6 bases and J dropped 0 bases, with 5 bases sitting between them. The CDR3 covers 13 residues. The chain's CDR3 is CASRISTNEKLFF. CDR3 bases: TGTGCCAGCAGGATCTCAACTAATGAAAAACTGTTTTTT.

This clonotype was recorded at least ten times. The rearrangement joins TRBV2 to TRBJ2-5; 9 bases agree with TRBD1. CDR3 length: 17 amino acids. The junction had 12 bases not matched to a gene; V was cut back by 2 bases and J by 5 bases. Looked up from germline, CDR1 is SNHLY and CDR2 is FYNNEI. CDR3 in DNA: TGTGCCAGCAGTGAAAGGGGGGACAGGGAAGGTTTTGAGACCCAGTACTTC. As protein: CASSERGDREGFETQYF.

The chain is built from TRBV3-1 and TRBJ2-1; the D gene is possibly TRBD1 (6 bases). Germline CDR1 and CDR2: LGHDT and YNNKEL (reference sequence). This CDR3 is 15 amino acids long. V was cut by 6 bases and J by 7 bases, with 19 bases left in between. DNA for the CDR3: TGTGCCAGCAGGCCCAGGGGAGCCTTTGAAAATGAGCAGTTCTTC. Protein sequence: CASRPRGAFENEQFF.

The table lists this clonotype with many counts. J is TRBJ2-7 and V is TRBV7-2, with a tentative D call TRBD1 (5 bases). V was pared by 2 bases and J by 0 bases, with 11 bases between. This CDR3 has 15 amino acids. Germline CDR1 and CDR2: SGHTA and FQGNSA. The CDR3 DNA follows: TGTGCCAGCAGCTTACAGGGATTCGGCTCCTACGAGCAGTACTTC. Its translation is CASSLQGFGSYEQYF.

This clonotype was detected many times. The CDR3 here is CASSPPLEGEQYF. CDR3 in DNA: TGTGCCAGCTCACCACCGCTGGAAGGCGAGCAGTACTTC. The chain has TRBV18 and TRBJ2-7, with unresolved D. V was clipped by 0 bases and J by 6 bases, with 9 bases between them. Looked up from germline, CDR1 is KGHSH and CDR2 is LQKENI. There are 13 residues in the CDR3.

This clonotype has ten or more counts. The genes are TRBV5-1 and TRBJ2-3; 15 bases match TRBD2. CDR1 SGHRS and CDR2 YFSETQ come from the germline V gene. The CDR3 is 17 residues long. Trimming took 3 bases from V and 2 from J; bases not matched to a gene: 4. The CDR3 nucleotides read TGCGCCAGCAGCTGGGGACTAGCGGGAGGAGACACAGATACGCAGTATTTT. It specifies CASSWGLAGGDTDTQYF.

The genes are TRBV20-1 and TRBJ2-3; 13 nucleotides agree with TRBD2. The length of the CDR3 is 20 residues. Germline lookup yields CDR1 DFQATT and CDR2 SNEGSKA (reference sequence). V dropped 0 bases and J dropped 3; count of bases not matched to a gene: 15. The CDR3 DNA reads TGCAGTGCTAGAGATCCCCCACTAGCGGGGGGGCCAAGTGTGACAGATACGCAGTATTTT. This encodes CSARDPPLAGGPSVTDTQYF.

At least ten counts were recorded for this clonotype. V usage is TRBV5-1 and J usage is TRBJ2-3; D tentatively fits TRBD1 or TRBD2 (5 bases each). Per the germline V gene, CDR1 is SGHRS and CDR2 is YFSETQ. CDR3 length: 14 residues. The V end lost 5 bases, the J end lost 0 bases, and 10 bases lay between the germline ends. DNA of the CDR3: TGCGCCAGCAGTTGGGGGATGAGCACAGATACGCAGTATTTT. Translating it yields CASSWGMSTDTQYF.

This clonotype was observed a handful of times. The chain couples TRBV4-3 to TRBJ2-3; D might be TRBD1 (5 bases). The CDR3 has 17 amino acids. V was cut by 0 bases and J by 0 bases, with 13 bases left in between. CDR1 and CDR2 (germline): LGHNA, YSLEER. The CDR3: CASSQDTTGASTDTQYF. The DNA of the CDR3 is TGCGCCAGCAGCCAAGACACAACAGGAGCTAGCACAGATACGCAGTATTTT.

This clonotype showed up just a few times. The chain couples TRBV13 to TRBJ1-1; 7 nucleotides agree with TRBD1. Germline trimming cut 5 bases from V and 2 bases from J; bases unmatched to any gene: 11. Germline values: CDR1 PRHDT, CDR2 FYEKMQ (reference sequence). The CDR3 contains 16 residues. CDR3 loop: CASSPLYRGPNTEAFF. CDR3 sequence (DNA): TGTGCCAGCAGCCCCCTTTACAGGGGCCCAAACACTGAAGCTTTCTTT.

The J gene is TRBJ1-5, the V gene TRBV12-3 or TRBV12-4, with 7 bases identical to TRBD1. Germline trimming cut 6 bases from V and 0 bases from J; bases unmatched to any gene: 11. The CDR3 runs 17 residues. The CDR3 DNA reads as TGTGCCAGCAGCCCACCAGGGGGGGGGTTTAGCAATCAGCCCCAGCATTTT. Its translation: CASSPPGGGFSNQPQHF.

This clonotype was counted at least ten times. V and J are TRBV5-1 and TRBJ2-1; 8 nucleotides line up with TRBD2. In germline, CDR1 is SGHRS, CDR2 YFSETQ. The CDR3 has 15 amino acids. The trim removed 0 bases at V and 3 bases at J, leaving 2 bases unmatched. CDR3 sequence reads: CASSLDLAGYNEQFF. The DNA for the CDR3 is TGCGCCAGCAGCTTGGATCTAGCGGGCTACAATGAGCAGTTCTTC.

The chain is built from TRBV7-2 and TRBJ2-7; D might be TRBD1 (8 bases). Germline loops: CDR1 SGHTA, CDR2 FQGNSA. The V end lost 2 bases, the J end lost 4 bases, and 27 bases lay between the germline ends. This CDR3 comprises 19 residues. CDR3: CASSLRGGGRTGRSYEQYF. In nucleotides, the CDR3 is TGTGCCAGCAGCTTACGTGGGGGGGGAAGGACAGGGAGGTCGTACGAGCAGTACTTC.

This clonotype was detected many times. V and J are TRBV5-6 and TRBJ1-6; D unclear. The CDR3 extends over 16 amino acids. Trimming removed 0 bases from V and 7 bases from J, with 14 bases in between. Germline loops: CDR1 SGHDT, CDR2 YYEEEE. The DNA of the CDR3 is TGTGCCAGCAGCTTGGATGGTATCGGGGAGAATTCACCCCTCCACTTT. Translating gives CASSLDGIGENSPLHF.

The sample holds a few counts of this clonotype. J is TRBJ2-3 and V is TRBV4-3; D is undetermined. The germline V gene has CDR1 LGHNA and CDR2 YSLEER. Trimming left V 0 bases short and J 0 bases short, with 4 bases between. This CDR3 spans 14 amino acids. The CDR3 nucleotides are TGCGCCAGCAGCCAAGATCTTAGCACAGATACGCAGTATTTT. As protein: CASSQDLSTDTQYF.

The table lists this clonotype with a few counts. The rearrangement uses TRBV12-3 or TRBV12-4 and TRBJ1-1; D ambiguous. This CDR3 contains 13 residues. Trimming left V 7 bases short and J 3 bases short, with 12 bases between. In DNA, the CDR3 is TGTGCCAGCATCCCCCCCAGGTACACTGAAGCTTTCTTT. It is translated as CASIPPRYTEAFF.

This clonotype was seen more than once but under ten times. The rearrangement links TRBV20-1 to TRBJ1-5, with D tentatively TRBD1 (5 bases). Between the trimmed V and J ends, which lost 3 bases and 0 bases, there was a span of 9 bases. Looked up from germline, CDR1 is DFQATT and CDR2 is SNEGSKA (reference sequence). This CDR3 contains 14 residues. Written as DNA, the CDR3 is TGCAGTGCTAGCGGGGGACTTAGCAATCAGCCCCAGCATTTT. Translating gives CSASGGLSNQPQHF.

V usage is TRBV27 and J usage is TRBJ1-2; D gene ambiguous. CDR1 is MNHEY, CDR2 SMNVEV, per germline (reference sequence). V was clipped by 3 bases and J by 4 bases, with 6 bases between them. The CDR3 runs 12 residues. The CDR3 reads CASSLKGYGYTF. DNA for the CDR3: TGTGCCAGCAGTTTGAAGGGCTATGGCTACACCTTC.

This clonotype was detected only a few times. The junction does not match germline at one end; this may be a read error. The chain links TRBV3-1 to TRBJ2-7; D could derive from TRBD1 or TRBD2 (6 bases each). CDR1 LGHDT and CDR2 YNNKEL come from the germline V gene (reference sequence). The CDR3 is 15 amino acids. CDR3 in DNA: TGTGCCACCAGCACGGCCGGGGGCGGCTCCTACGAGCAGTACTTC. Translating it yields CATSTAGGGSYEQYF.

This sequence joins TRBV19 and TRBJ2-1; D may be TRBD1 or TRBD2 (5 bases each). Germline CDR1 LNHDA, CDR2 SQIVND (reference sequence). V was shortened by 3 bases and J by 3 bases, with 15 bases between the two germline ends. The length of the CDR3 is 16 residues. This CDR3 is CASSIGVRGVYNEQFF. The CDR3 DNA is TGTGCCAGTAGTATTGGGGTACGGGGCGTCTACAATGAGCAGTTCTTC.

This clonotype was observed at least ten times. V gene TRBV14 combines with J gene TRBJ2-5, with 10 positions matching TRBD2. Germline CDR1 reads SGHDN; CDR2 reads FVKESK. V was pared by 0 bases and J by 4 bases, with 8 bases of the junction left unmatched. This CDR3 contains 17 residues. The CDR3 DNA follows: TGTGCCAGCAGCCAAGATAAAGTCCTAGCGGGAGTAGAGACCCAGTACTTC. Translated, it gives CASSQDKVLAGVETQYF.

This clonotype was found many times. This rearrangement joins TRBV5-1 to TRBJ2-1, with 8 bases that match TRBD2. CDR1 is SGHRS and CDR2 is YFSETQ in the germline V gene. V gave up 8 bases and J gave up 2 bases; unmatched junction bases: 6. The CDR3 spans 14 residues. The CDR3 region is CASSFSGAYNEQFF. CDR3 DNA: TGCGCCAGTTCCTTTAGCGGGGCCTACAATGAGCAGTTCTTC.

This clonotype was counted many times. This chain links TRBV7-2 with TRBJ2-1; 7 bases are shared with TRBD1. The CDR3 runs to 15 residues. Germline-derived CDR1 and CDR2 are SGHTA and FQGNSA. Germline trimming cut 1 base from V and 5 bases from J; bases unmatched to any gene: 5. CDR3 nucleotide sequence: TGTGCCAGCAGCTTAGTGGGGACAGAAAACAATGAGCAGTTCTTC. Translation: CASSLVGTENNEQFF.

The chain employs TRBV5-1 and TRBJ1-5; D not certain. The germline V gene encodes CDR1 SGHRS and CDR2 YFSETQ. This CDR3 has 13 residues. V was clipped by 3 bases and J by 0 bases, with 4 bases between them. For the CDR3, the DNA is TGCGCCAGCAGCTACAATAGCAATCAGCCCCAGCATTTT. This sequence encodes CASSYNSNQPQHF.